A single sample gave rise to the 23 T cell receptor beta chains below, sequenced in a study of regulatory T cells in long-lasting Graves disease (dated by TCRdb to about 2021). The time point label, read with the paper, signifies: newly diagnosed GD, antithyroid drugs for less than 3 months. For both TCR sequencing and RNA sequencing, RNA was extracted from PBMCs using TRIzol. Library preparation used multiplex PCR. The instrument given in TCRdb is Illumina HiSeq 4000. CDR3 regions were amplified by Arm-PCR with iRepertoire HTBI primers to construct TCR beta libraries. TCRdb passed the public sequencing reads through fastp at Q25 and MiXCR, retaining productive beta sequences. Under each unique CDR3 protein, matching rows form one entry showing the most common genes and DNA. In this sample the table shows 400,000 to 450,000 distinct CDR3 sequences, just under 15% of which occur a single time. Over 15% of the sample lies in the top ten.

These data are also associated with another study on T cells in Graves' hyperthyroidism and ophthalmopathy.

Sequencing was performed on peripheral blood mononuclear cells (PBMCs), taken at new diagnosis, from a patient treated with antithyroid drugs. These receptors all stem from a woman aged 30 to 39 with Graves disease. Donor details come from another sample of the same person, matched by shared clones.

The genes are TRBV11-2 and TRBJ1-3, with D possibly TRBD1 on 6 matching bases. Germline CDR1 reads SGHAT; CDR2 reads FQNNGV. CDR3 length: 16 amino acids. V lost 5 bases to trimming and J lost 0 bases, with 14 bases between them. As DNA, the CDR3 is TGTGCCAGCAGCCTACGACGGGGGCCCTCTGGAAACACCATATATTTT. It yields the protein CASSLRRGPSGNTIYF.

This clonotype was seen ten or more times. V gene TRBV12-3 or TRBV12-4 combines with J gene TRBJ1-3; maybe TRBD1 (5 bases). CDR3 length equals 13 residues. Between the trimmed V and J ends, which lost 10 bases and 2 bases, there was a span of 12 bases. In nucleotides, the CDR3 is TGTGCCAACCGTCGAGGGGCTGGAAACACCATATATTTT. It is translated as CANRRGAGNTIYF.

Turning to this clonotype: A much larger clone is a single base away; this may be a read error. V gene TRBV3-1 combines with J gene TRBJ2-7, with TRBD2 matching over 15 bases. Germline V gene lookup returns CDR1 LGHDT and CDR2 YNNKEL (reference sequence). The CDR3 has 16 amino acids. CDR3 region: CAGSPPGTSGRYEQYF. The CDR3 region has the DNA TGTGCCGGCAGCCCCCCCGGGACTAGCGGGAGGTACGAGCAGTACTTC.

This clonotype was observed a handful of times. The chain uses TRBV5-1 and TRBJ2-5, with 8 bases lining up with TRBD1. V lost 4 bases, J lost 5 bases, and 10 bases stayed unmatched. Germline-derived CDR1 and CDR2 are SGHRS and YFSETQ. This CDR3 has 15 residues. The CDR3 DNA follows: TGCGCCAGCAGCCTGGGCAGGGGGCGCGTGGAGACCCAGTACTTC. It specifies CASSLGRGRVETQYF.

In this sample, this clonotype turned up a few times. J is TRBJ2-5 and V is TRBV5-1; D is perhaps TRBD2 (6 bases). V lost 4 bases to trimming and J lost 3 bases, with 13 bases between them. The CDR3 runs to 14 residues. Per the germline V gene, CDR1 is SGHRS and CDR2 is YFSETQ. CDR3 coding DNA: TGCGCCAGCAGCCAGGGACTCCGTGAAGAGACCCAGTACTTC. It specifies CASSQGLREETQYF.

This chain joins TRBV24-1 and TRBJ2-5, with D uncertain. V lost 1 base, J lost 4 bases, and 3 bases lay in between. Germline CDR1 is KGHDR and CDR2 is SFDVKD. The CDR3 runs 12 residues. In nucleotides, the CDR3 is TGTGCCACCAGTGATTTCGCAGAGACCCAGTACTTC. Encoded protein: CATSDFAETQYF.

The chain uses TRBV19 and TRBJ2-3; D gene unclear. The CDR3 length is 15 residues. V dropped 1 base and J dropped 1 base, with 9 bases sitting between them. Germline-derived CDR1 and CDR2 are LNHDA and SQIVND (reference sequence). The CDR3 protein is CASSIAIAGTDTQYF. CDR3 nucleotide sequence: TGTGCCAGTAGTATAGCCATAGCTGGCACAGATACGCAGTATTTT.

A word on this clonotype: One base away lies a much larger clone, so this may be a sequencing read error. This sequence joins TRBV7-9 and TRBJ2-1; 7 bases align to TRBD1. V lost 5 bases, J lost 3 bases, and 7 bases stayed unmatched. CDR1 SEHNR and CDR2 FQNEAQ come from the germline V gene (reference sequence). This CDR3 region has 15 residues. This CDR3 reads CASSPKGARYNEQFF. The CDR3 DNA reads as TGTGCCAGCAGCCCGAAGGGGGCCCGCTACAATGAGCAGTTCTTC. Variable domain in full (rest from reference TRBV7-9 and TRBJ2-1): DTGVSQNPRHKITKRGQNVTFRCDPISEHNRLYWYRQTLGQGPEFLTYFQNEAQLEKSRLLSDRFSAERPKGSFSTLEIQRTEQGDSAMYLCASSPKGARYNEQFFGPGTRLTVL.

This clonotype has ten or more counts. The genes are TRBV7-8 and TRBJ2-7; D remains ambiguous. In germline, CDR1 is SGHVS, CDR2 FQNEAQ. Trimming cost V 3 bases and J 2 bases, with 5 bases left between them. This CDR3 has 12 residues. CDR3 region: CASSFATYEQYF. DNA of the CDR3: TGTGCCAGCAGCTTTGCCACCTACGAGCAGTACTTC.

At least ten counts were recorded for this clonotype. This rearrangement joins TRBV29-1 to TRBJ2-3; D is perhaps TRBD1 (6 bases). Between the trimmed V and J ends, which lost 6 bases and 0 bases, there was a span of 10 bases. This CDR3 spans 13 amino acids. Germline assignment: CDR1 SQVTM and CDR2 ANQGSEA. CDR3 sequence: CSVEGDSTDTQYF. CDR3 sequence (DNA): TGCAGCGTCGAGGGGGACAGCACAGATACGCAGTATTTT.

This clonotype was detected ten times or more. The chain carries TRBV11-2 and TRBJ2-1; TRBD2 is a possible D gene (5 bases). The ends were cut back, 6 bases at V and 0 bases at J, with 15 bases in the middle. Germline lookup yields CDR1 SGHAT and CDR2 FQNNGV. The CDR3 is 16 amino acids. As DNA, the CDR3 is TGTGCCAGCAGACAAACCAGTCGGGGCTCCTACAATGAGCAGTTCTTC. It encodes CASRQTSRGSYNEQFF.

The gene calls are TRBV11-3 and TRBJ2-3; D may be TRBD1 or TRBD2 (5 bases each). CDR1 is SGHNT, CDR2 YENEEA, per germline. This CDR3 contains 13 residues. V gave up 5 bases and J gave up 6 bases, with 12 bases separating them. CDR3 coding DNA: TGTGCCAGCAGCCGGGACCTCAGGGATACGCAGTATTTT. Amino acid sequence: CASSRDLRDTQYF. Filled out from reference TRBV11-3 and TRBJ2-3, the complete variable domain reads EAGVVQSPRYKIIEKKQPVAFWCNPISGHNTLYWYLQNLGQGPELLIRYENEEAVDDSQLPKDRFSAERLKGVDSTLKIQPAELGDSAVYLCASSRDLRDTQYFGPGTRLTVL.

This clonotype was detected many times. The gene calls are TRBV2 and TRBJ2-7, with D maybe TRBD1 (5 bases). The length of the CDR3 is 12 residues. The V gene lost 8 bases and the J gene lost 2 bases, with 10 bases spanning the gap. Looked up from germline, CDR1 is SNHLY and CDR2 is FYNNEI. Here the CDR3 DNA reads TGTGCCAGCGCCGCAGGGACCTACGAGCAGTACTTC. Amino acid sequence: CASAAGTYEQYF.

The chain is built from TRBV19 and TRBJ2-1, with 7 bases matching TRBD1. The CDR3 has 17 residues. Germline CDR1 reads LNHDA; CDR2 reads SQIVND (reference sequence). The V segment lost 0 bases and the J segment 6 bases; nucleotides outside the gene matches: 11. The CDR3 here is CASSIDPDRAVGNEQFF. The CDR3 region has the DNA TGTGCCAGTAGTATAGATCCAGACAGGGCAGTGGGCAATGAGCAGTTCTTC.

There are a few counts of this clonotype. A much bigger clone sits one base away, suggesting this may be a read error. The V call is TRBV12-3 or TRBV12-4, the J call TRBJ2-5; TRBD1 agrees at 8 bases. J gave up 7 bases and V 5 bases, and 9 bases lay outside the gene matches. CDR3 size: 14 residues. The CDR3 coding sequence is TGTGCCAGCAGTCCGGGACAGGCGAAAGGGACCCAGTACTTC. It translates to CASSPGQAKGTQYF.

The chain couples TRBV6-2 or TRBV6-3 to TRBJ1-1; 7 nucleotides agree with TRBD1. The CDR3 covers 14 residues. CDR1 is MNHEY, CDR2 SVGEGT, per germline. The trim removed 5 bases at V and 3 bases at J, leaving 6 bases unmatched. The CDR3 sequence is CASSQDRMDTEAFF. CDR3 nucleotide sequence: TGTGCCAGCAGTCAGGACAGGATGGACACTGAAGCTTTCTTT.

At least ten counts were recorded for this clonotype. In nucleotides, the CDR3 is TGTGCCAGCAGTGAAAGACCGCCAGGGGTTAGGGACTATGGCTACACCTTC. This encodes CASSERPPGVRDYGYTF. This chain joins TRBV2 and TRBJ1-2; D might be TRBD1 (6 bases). Trimming cost V 2 bases and J 3 bases, with 19 bases left between them. Germline CDR1 and CDR2: SNHLY and FYNNEI. The CDR3 is 17 residues long.

In its sample, this clonotype was seen many times. V and J are TRBV24-1 and TRBJ2-3, with D perhaps matching TRBD1 (5 bases). The germline V and J ends were trimmed by 0 bases and 2 bases, with 11 bases remaining between them. This CDR3 has 16 residues. The germline CDR1 and CDR2 sequences are KGHDR and SFDVKD. The CDR3 spells CATSDLAGSATDTQYF. The CDR3 nucleotides read TGTGCCACCAGTGATTTGGCAGGGTCAGCCACAGATACGCAGTATTTT.

This clonotype was seen a few times. This chain uses TRBV19 with TRBJ2-4, with 8 bases aligning to TRBD2. V gave up 3 bases and J gave up 9 bases; unmatched junction bases: 13. This CDR3 is built from 16 residues. Germline CDR1 LNHDA, CDR2 SQIVND (reference sequence). The CDR3 bases are TGTGCCAGTAGTATTCTTGGAGCGGGAGTCACGTTCATTCAGTACTTC. Encoded protein: CASSILGAGVTFIQYF.

This clonotype was recorded a few times. The chain joins TRBV9 to TRBJ2-2; 10 bases are a match to TRBD1. After removal of 5 bases from V and 7 bases from J, the junction contained 8 bases not matched to a gene. The CDR3 has 15 residues. Germline assignment: CDR1 SGDLS and CDR2 YYNGEE. The CDR3 DNA reads TGTGCCAGCAGTCCACCCGGACAGGGGGACGGGGAGCTGTTTTTT. Residues: CASSPPGQGDGELFF. Drawing the rest from reference TRBV9 and TRBJ2-2, the complete variable domain is DSGVTQTPKHLITATGQRVTLRCSPRSGDLSVYWYQQSLDQGLQFLIQYYNGEERAKGNILERFSAQQFPDLHSELNLSSLELGDSALYFCASSPPGQGDGELFFGEGSRLTVL.

This chain uses TRBV7-2 with TRBJ1-2; 9 nucleotides line up with TRBD1. The CDR3 loop spans 16 amino acids. The V and J ends lost 3 bases and 4 bases, in that order; junction bases with no gene match: 9. CDR1 and CDR2 (germline): SGHTA, FQGNSA. CDR3 loop: CASSFGPRTGVYGYTF. DNA of the CDR3: TGTGCCAGCAGCTTTGGGCCCCGGACAGGGGTCTATGGCTACACCTTC.

This clonotype occurred many times. V is TRBV20-1 and J is TRBJ2-7, with TRBD1 matching 7 bases. The V gene's germline CDR1 is DFQATT and CDR2 SNEGSKA (reference sequence). Trimming took 6 bases from V and 3 from J; bases not matched to a gene: 5. This CDR3 spans 12 amino acids. The CDR3 here is CSAWTGVYEQYF. CDR3 nucleotide sequence: TGCAGTGCCTGGACAGGAGTCTACGAGCAGTACTTC.

This clonotype has at least ten counts. V is TRBV30 and J is TRBJ1-1; D unresolved. CDR3 length: 12 residues. Germline V CDR1 and CDR2: GTSNPN, SVGIG (reference sequence). V lost 1 base and J lost 6, with 9 bases in between. CDR3 DNA sequence: TGTGCCTGGAGTGGAACCAGACCTGAAGCTTTCTTT. It yields the protein CAWSGTRPEAFF.